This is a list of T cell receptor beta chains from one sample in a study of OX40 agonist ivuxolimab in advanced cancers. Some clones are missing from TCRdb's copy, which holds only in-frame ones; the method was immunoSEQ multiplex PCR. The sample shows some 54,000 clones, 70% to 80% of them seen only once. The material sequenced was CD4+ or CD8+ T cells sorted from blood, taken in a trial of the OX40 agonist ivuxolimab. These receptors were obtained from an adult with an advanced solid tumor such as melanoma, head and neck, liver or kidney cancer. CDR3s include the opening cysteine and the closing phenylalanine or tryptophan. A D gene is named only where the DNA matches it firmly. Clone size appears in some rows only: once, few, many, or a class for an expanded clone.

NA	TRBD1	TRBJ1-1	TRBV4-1	TGCGCCAGCAGCCAAGGCAGGGGGCGAGCGACTGAAGCTTTCTTT	CASSQGRGRATEAFF
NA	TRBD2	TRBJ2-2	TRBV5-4	TGTGCCAGCAGGCCTGGGACTAGCGGGCTCACCGGGGAGCTGTTTTTT	CASRPGTSGLTGELFF
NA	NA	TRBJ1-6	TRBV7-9	TGTGCCAGCAGTTCCCCTAATTCAGGGGTATATTCACCCCTCCACTTT	CASSSPNSGVYSPLHF
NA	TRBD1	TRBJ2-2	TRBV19	TGTGCCAGTAGCCGGACAGGGGACGCGAACACCGGGGAGCTGTTTTTT	CASSRTGDANTGELFF
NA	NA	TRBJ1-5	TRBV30	TGTGCCTGGAGTACGCAGGGCGGTCAGCCCCAGCATTTT	CAWSTQGGQPQHF
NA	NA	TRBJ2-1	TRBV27	TGTGCCAGCAGTTTATGGGGACAAAGCAATGAGCAGTTCTTC	CASSLWGQSNEQFF
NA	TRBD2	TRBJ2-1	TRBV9	TGTGCCAGCAGCGTACTAGCGGGCTCCGTCTACAATGAGCAGTTCTTC	CASSVLAGSVYNEQFF
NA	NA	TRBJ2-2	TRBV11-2	TGTGCCAGCAGGCGGCAGCTCGAGGACACCGGGGAGCTGTTTTTT	CASRRQLEDTGELFF
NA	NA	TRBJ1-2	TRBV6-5	TGTGCCAGCACCGACGGGGTAGGGATATCGGGCTACACCTTC	CASTDGVGISGYTF
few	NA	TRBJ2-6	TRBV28	TGTGCTACTGTCCGTGGGGGTCGCGCTGGGGCCAACGTCCTGACTTTC	CATVRGGRAGANVLTF
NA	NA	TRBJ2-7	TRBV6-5	TGTGCCAGCAGTCGAAGGGGGGGCGAAATGTACGAGCAGTACTTC	CASSRRGGEMYEQYF
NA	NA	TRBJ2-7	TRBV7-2	TGTGCCAGCAGCCCCCGGGGAGGGGGGGACGAGCAGTACTTC	CASSPRGGGDEQYF
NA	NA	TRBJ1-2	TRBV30	TGTGCCTGGTTCGACAGGTATTATGGCTACACCTTC	CAWFDRYYGYTF
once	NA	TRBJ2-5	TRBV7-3	TGTGCCAGCAGCGAAATCGGTTCGGAGACCCAGTACTTC	CASSEIGSETQYF
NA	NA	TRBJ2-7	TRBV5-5	TGTGCCAGCAGCCGTCAGGGGAGCTCCTACGAGCAGTACTTC	CASSRQGSSYEQYF
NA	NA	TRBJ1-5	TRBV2	TGTGCCAGCCACGGGGACAGCAATCAGCCCCAGCATTTT	CASHGDSNQPQHF
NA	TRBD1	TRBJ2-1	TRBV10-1	TGCGCCAGCAGTGAGTCGGGGACAGGCCACAATGAGCAGTTCTTC	CASSESGTGHNEQFF